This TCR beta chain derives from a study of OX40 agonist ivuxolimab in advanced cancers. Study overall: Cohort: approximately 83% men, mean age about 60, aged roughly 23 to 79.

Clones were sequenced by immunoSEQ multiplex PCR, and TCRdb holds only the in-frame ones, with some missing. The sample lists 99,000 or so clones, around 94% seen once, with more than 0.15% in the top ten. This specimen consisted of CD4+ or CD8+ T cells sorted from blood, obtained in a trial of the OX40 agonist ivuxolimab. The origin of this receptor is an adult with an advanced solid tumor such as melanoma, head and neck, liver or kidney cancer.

This CDR3 is CASSLVGGSSTDTQYF. Written as DNA, the CDR3 is TGTGCCAGCAGCTTAGTGGGGGGATCTAGCACAGATACGCAGTATTTT. The chain has TRBV7-9 and TRBJ2-3, with D maybe TRBD2 (6 bases). The CDR3 sequence is 16 residues long. CDR1 and CDR2 (germline): SEHNR, FQNEAQ (reference sequence). Trimming removed 1 base at V and 0 bases at J, with 11 bases between.